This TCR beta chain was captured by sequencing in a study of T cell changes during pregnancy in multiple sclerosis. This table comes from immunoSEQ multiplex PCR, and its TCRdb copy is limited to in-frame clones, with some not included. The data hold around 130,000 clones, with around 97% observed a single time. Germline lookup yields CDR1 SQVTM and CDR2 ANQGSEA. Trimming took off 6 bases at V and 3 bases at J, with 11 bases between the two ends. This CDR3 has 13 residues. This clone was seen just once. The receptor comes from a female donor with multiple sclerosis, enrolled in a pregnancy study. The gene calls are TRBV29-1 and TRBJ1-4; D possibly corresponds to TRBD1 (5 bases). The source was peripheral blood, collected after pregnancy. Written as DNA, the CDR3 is TGCAGCGTAGCGACAGACTCTAATGAAAAACTGTTTTTT. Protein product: CSVATDSNEKLFF.